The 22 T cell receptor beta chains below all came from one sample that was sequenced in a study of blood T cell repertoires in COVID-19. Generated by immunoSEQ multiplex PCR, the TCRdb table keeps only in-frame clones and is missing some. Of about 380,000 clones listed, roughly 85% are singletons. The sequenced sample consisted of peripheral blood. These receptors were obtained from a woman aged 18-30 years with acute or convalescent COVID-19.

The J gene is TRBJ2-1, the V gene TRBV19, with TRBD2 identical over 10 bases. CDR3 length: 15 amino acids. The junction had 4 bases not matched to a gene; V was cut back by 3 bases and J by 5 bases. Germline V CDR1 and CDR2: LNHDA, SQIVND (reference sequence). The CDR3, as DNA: TGTGCCAGTAGTATTTCTAGCGGGAGCCACAATGAGCAGTTCTTC. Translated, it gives CASSISSGSHNEQFF.

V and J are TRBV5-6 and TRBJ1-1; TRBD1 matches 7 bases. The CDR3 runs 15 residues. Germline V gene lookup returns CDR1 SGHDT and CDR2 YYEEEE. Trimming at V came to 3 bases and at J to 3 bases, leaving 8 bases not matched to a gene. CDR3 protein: CASSWMDRRHTEAFF. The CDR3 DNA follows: TGTGCCAGCAGCTGGATGGACAGGCGACACACTGAAGCTTTCTTT.

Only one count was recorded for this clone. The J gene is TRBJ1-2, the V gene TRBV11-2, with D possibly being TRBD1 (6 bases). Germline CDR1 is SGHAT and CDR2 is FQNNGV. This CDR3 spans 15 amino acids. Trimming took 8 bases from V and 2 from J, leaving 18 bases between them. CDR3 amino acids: CASLGGGAGNYGYTF. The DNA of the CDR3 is TGTGCCAGCCTAGGGGGAGGGGCGGGGAACTATGGCTACACCTTC.

CDR3 sequence reads: CASSSRSGGGETQYF. CDR3 coding DNA: TGTGCCAGCAGCTCAAGAAGCGGGGGAGGGGAGACCCAGTACTTC. This chain uses TRBV7-9 with TRBJ2-5; TRBD2 matches at 8 bases. From germline, CDR1 is SEHNR and CDR2 FQNEAQ (reference sequence). CDR3 length: 15 amino acids. V shed 4 bases, J shed 5 bases, and the junction held 9 bases outside the gene matches.

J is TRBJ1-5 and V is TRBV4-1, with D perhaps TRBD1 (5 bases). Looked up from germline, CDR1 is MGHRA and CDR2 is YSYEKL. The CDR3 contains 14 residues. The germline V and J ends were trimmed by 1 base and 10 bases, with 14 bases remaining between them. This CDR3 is CASSQGGTGVPQHF. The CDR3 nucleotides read TGCGCCAGCAGCCAAGGAGGAACGGGGGTCCCCCAGCATTTT.

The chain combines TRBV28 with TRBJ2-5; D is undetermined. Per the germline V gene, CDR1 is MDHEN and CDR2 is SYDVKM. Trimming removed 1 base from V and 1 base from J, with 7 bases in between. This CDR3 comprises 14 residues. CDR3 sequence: CASSLLALQETQYF. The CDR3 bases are TGTGCCAGCAGTTTATTGGCCCTCCAAGAGACCCAGTACTTC.

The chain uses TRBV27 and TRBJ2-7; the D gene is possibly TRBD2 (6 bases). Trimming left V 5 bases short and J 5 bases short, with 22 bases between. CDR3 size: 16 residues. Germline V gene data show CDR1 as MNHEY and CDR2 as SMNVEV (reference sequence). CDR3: CASSPRGATGGDEQYF. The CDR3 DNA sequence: TGTGCCAGCAGTCCAAGGGGTGCGACCGGAGGGGACGAGCAGTACTTC.

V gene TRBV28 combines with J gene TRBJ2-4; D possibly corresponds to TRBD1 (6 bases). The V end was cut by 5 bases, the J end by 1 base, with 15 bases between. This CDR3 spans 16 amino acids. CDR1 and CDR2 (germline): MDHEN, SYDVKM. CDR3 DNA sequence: TGTGCCAGCAGTCCCCGACAGGCCGGGGCCAAAAACATTCAGTACTTC. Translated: CASSPRQAGAKNIQYF.

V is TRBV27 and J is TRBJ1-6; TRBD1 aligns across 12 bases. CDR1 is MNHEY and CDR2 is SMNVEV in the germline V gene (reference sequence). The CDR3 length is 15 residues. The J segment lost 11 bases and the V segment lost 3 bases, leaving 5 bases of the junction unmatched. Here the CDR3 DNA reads TGTGCCAGCAGTTTGGGGGGACAGGGGGCCACACCCCTCCACTTT. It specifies CASSLGGQGATPLHF.

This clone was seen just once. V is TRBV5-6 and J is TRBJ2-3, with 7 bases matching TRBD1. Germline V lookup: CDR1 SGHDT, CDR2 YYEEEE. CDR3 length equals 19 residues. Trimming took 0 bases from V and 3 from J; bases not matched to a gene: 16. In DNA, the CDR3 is TGTGCCAGCAGCTTGGCCGGGACAGAATTTCCCGGGGCGACAGATACGCAGTATTTT. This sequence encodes CASSLAGTEFPGATDTQYF.

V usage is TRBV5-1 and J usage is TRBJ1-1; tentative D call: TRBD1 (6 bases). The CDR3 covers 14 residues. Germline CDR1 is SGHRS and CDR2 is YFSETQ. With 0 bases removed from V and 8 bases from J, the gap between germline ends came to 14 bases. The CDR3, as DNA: TGCGCCAGCAGCTTGGCAGGGGAAATCGGGGAAGCTTTCTTT. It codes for CASSLAGEIGEAFF.

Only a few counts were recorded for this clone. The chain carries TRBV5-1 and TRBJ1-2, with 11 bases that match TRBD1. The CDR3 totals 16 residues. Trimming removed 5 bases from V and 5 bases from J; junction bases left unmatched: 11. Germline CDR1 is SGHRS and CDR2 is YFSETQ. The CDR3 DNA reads TGCGCCAGCAGAGACTTTGGGGACAGGGGGATGTATGGCTACACCTTC. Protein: CASRDFGDRGMYGYTF.

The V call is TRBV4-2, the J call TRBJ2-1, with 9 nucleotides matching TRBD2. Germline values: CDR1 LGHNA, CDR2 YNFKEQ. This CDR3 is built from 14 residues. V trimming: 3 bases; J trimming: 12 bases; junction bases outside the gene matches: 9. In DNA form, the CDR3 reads TGTGCCAGCAGCCAGAGTAGCGGGGGCGAGGGGCAGTTCTTC. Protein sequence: CASSQSSGGEGQFF.

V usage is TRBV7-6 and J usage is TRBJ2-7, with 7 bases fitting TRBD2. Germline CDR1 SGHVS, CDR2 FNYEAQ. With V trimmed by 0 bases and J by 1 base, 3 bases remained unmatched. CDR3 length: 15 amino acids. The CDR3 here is CASSLAVGGSYEQYF. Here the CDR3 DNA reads TGTGCCAGCAGCTTAGCTGTGGGGGGGTCCTACGAGCAGTACTTC.

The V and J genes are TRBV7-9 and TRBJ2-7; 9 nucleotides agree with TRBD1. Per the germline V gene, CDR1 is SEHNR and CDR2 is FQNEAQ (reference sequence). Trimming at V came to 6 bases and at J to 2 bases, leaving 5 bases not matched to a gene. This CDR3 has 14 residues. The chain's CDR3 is CASRKQGATYEQYF. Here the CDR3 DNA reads TGTGCCAGCAGAAAACAGGGGGCAACCTACGAGCAGTACTTC.

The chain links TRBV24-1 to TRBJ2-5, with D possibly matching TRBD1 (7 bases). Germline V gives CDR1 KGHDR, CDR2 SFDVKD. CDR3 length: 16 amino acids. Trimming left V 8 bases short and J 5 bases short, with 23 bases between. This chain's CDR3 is CATIRGGTAIGETQYF. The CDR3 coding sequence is TGTGCCACCATACGAGGGGGGACAGCCATCGGGGAGACCCAGTACTTC.

CDR3 in amino acids: CASSYQGSYGYTF. CDR3 coding DNA: TGTGCCAGCAGTTACCAGGGGAGCTATGGCTACACCTTC. The chain recombines TRBV12-3 or TRBV12-4 with TRBJ1-2; tentatively, D is TRBD1 (6 bases). The CDR3 sequence is 13 residues long. Trimming left V 4 bases short and J 4 bases short, with 10 bases between.

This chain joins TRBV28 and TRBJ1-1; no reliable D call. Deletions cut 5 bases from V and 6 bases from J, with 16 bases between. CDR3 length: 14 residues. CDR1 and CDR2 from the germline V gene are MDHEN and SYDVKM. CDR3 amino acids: CASSPERGWPEAFF. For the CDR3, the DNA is TGTGCCAGCAGTCCCGAGCGGGGTTGGCCTGAAGCTTTCTTT.

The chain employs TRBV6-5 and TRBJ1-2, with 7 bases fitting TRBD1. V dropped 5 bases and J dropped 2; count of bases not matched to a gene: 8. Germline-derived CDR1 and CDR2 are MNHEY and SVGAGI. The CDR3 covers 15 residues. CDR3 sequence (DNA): TGTGCCAGCAGTAGGCAGGGGGACTGGAACTATGGCTACACCTTC. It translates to CASSRQGDWNYGYTF.

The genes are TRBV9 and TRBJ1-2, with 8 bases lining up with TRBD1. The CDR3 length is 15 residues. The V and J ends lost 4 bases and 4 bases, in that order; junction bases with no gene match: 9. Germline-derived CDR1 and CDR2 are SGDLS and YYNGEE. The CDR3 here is CASSLYGGTGYGYTF. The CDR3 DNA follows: TGTGCCAGCAGCCTGTACGGAGGGACAGGCTATGGCTACACCTTC.

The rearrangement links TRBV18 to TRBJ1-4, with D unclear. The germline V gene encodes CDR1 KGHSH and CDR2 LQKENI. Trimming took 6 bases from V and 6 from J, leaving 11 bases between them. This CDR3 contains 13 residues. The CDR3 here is CASSPRRDEKLFF. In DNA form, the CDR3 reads TGTGCCAGCTCGCCCCGGAGAGATGAAAAACTGTTTTTT.

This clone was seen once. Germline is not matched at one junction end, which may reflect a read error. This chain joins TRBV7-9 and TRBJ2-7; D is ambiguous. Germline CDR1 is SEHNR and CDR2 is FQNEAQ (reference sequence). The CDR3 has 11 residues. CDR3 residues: CASSSGVGLRF. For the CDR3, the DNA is TGTGCCAGCAGCTCCGGAGTAGGCCTTCGCTTC.